This TCR beta chain was profiled in a study of blood T cell repertoires in COVID-19. Across the study: Both acute and convalescent COVID-19 samples were obtained from the United States, Italy and Spain.

V shed 1 base and J 2 bases; nucleotides not matched to a gene: 3. The CDR3 is 15 amino acids. Germline loops: CDR1 SGHNT, CDR2 YYREEE (reference sequence). Participants spanned ages about 18 to 90 years and resided in 24 US areas. TCRdb keeps only in-frame clones here, not all; method: immunoSEQ multiplex PCR. The sample holds 390,000 or so clones, over 75% seen once. The chain uses TRBV5-4 and TRBJ2-1; 7 bases match TRBD2. The material sequenced was PBMCs or T cells enriched from blood (not recorded which). This receptor was taken from a man younger than 30 who had recovered from COVID-19. For the CDR3, the DNA is TGTGCCAGCAGCTTGCCGAGCGGGGCCTACAATGAGCAGTTCTTC. Its protein product is CASSLPSGAYNEQFF.